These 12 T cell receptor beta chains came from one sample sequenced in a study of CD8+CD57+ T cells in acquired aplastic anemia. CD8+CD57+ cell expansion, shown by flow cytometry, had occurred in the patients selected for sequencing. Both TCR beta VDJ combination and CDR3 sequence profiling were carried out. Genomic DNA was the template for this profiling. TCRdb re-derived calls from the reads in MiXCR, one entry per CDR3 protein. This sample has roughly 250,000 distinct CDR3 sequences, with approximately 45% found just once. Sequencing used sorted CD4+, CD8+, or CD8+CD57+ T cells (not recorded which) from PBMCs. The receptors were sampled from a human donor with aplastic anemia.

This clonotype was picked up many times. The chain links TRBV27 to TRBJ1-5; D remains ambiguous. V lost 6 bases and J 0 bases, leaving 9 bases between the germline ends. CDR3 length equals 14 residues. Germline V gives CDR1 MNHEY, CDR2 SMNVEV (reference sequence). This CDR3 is CASSLGYSNQPQHF. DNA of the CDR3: TGTGCCAGCAGCTTGGGATATAGCAATCAGCCCCAGCATTTT.

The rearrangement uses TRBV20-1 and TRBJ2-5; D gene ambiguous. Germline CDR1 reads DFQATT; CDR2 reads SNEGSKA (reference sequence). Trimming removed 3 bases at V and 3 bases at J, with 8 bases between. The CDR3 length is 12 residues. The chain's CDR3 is CSARDGKETQYF. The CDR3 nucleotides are TGCAGTGCTAGGGACGGAAAAGAGACCCAGTACTTC.

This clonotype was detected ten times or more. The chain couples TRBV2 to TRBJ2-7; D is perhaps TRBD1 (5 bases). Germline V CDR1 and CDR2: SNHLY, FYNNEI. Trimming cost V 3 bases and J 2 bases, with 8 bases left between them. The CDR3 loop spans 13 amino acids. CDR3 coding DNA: TGTGCCAGCAGTGAGGGGCAGCCCTACGAGCAGTACTTC. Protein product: CASSEGQPYEQYF.

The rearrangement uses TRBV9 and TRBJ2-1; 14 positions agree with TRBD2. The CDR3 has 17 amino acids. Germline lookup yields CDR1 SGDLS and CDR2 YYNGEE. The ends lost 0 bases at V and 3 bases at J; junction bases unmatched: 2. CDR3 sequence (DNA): TGTGCCAGCAGCGTAGGGACTAGCGGGGGGTTCTACAATGAGCAGTTCTTC. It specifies CASSVGTSGGFYNEQFF.

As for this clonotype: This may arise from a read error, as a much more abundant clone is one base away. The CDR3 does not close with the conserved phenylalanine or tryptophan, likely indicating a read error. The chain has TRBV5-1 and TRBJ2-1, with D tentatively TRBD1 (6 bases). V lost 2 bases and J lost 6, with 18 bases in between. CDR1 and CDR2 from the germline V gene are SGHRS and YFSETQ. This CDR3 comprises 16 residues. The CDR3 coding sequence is TGCGCCAGCAGCTTAACCGGGACAAGCCTCATCAATGAGCAGTTCCTC. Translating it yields CASSLTGTSLINEQFL.

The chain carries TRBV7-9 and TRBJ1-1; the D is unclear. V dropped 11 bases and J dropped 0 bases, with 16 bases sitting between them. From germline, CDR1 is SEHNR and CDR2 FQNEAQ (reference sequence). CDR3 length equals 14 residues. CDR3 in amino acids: CAWSVRHMNTEAFF. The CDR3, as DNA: TGTGCCTGGAGTGTCAGACACATGAACACTGAAGCTTTCTTT.

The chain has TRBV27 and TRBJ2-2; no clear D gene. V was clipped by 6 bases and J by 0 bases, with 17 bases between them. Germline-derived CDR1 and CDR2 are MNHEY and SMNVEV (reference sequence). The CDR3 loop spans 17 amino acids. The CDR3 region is CASSPGLIRTNTGELFF. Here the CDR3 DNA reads TGTGCCAGCAGCCCCGGTTTGATACGGACGAACACCGGGGAGCTGTTTTTT.

The CDR3: CASRGTGVDEQFF. For the CDR3, the DNA is TGTGCCAGTAGGGGGACAGGGGTCGATGAGCAGTTCTTC. The chain joins TRBV19 to TRBJ2-1, with 10 bases lining up with TRBD1. The germline V gene encodes CDR1 LNHDA and CDR2 SQIVND (reference sequence). V lost 6 bases, J lost 8 bases, and 4 bases stayed unmatched. The CDR3 totals 13 residues. The full variable domain, with the rest looked up from reference TRBV19 and TRBJ2-1, is DGGITQSPKYLFRKEGQNVTLSCEQNLNHDAMYWYRQDPGQGLRLIYYSQIVNDFQKGDIAEGYSVSREKKESFPLTVTSAQKNPTAFYLCASRGTGVDEQFFGPGTRLTVL.

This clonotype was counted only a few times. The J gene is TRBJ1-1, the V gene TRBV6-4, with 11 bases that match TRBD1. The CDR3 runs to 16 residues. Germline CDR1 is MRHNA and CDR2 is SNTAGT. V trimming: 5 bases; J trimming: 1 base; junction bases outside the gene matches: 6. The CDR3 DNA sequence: TGTGCCAGCAGTTTTAGGACAGGGGGCGGGAACACTGAAGCTTTCTTT. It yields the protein CASSFRTGGGNTEAFF.

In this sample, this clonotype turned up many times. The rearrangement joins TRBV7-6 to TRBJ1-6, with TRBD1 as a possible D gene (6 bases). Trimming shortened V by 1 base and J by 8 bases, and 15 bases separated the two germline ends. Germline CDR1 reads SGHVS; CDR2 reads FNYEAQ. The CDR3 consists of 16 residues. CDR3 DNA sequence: TGTGCCAGCAGCTTAGGGTCTCAGGACAGATATTCACCCCTCCACTTT. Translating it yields CASSLGSQDRYSPLHF.

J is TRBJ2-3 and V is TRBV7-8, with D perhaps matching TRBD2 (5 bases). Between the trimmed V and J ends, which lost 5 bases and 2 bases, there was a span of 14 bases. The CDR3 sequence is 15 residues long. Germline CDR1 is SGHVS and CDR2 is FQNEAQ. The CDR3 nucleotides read TGTGCCAGCAGCGCCCAAGCGGCGCTCACAGATACGCAGTATTTT. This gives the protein CASSAQAALTDTQYF.

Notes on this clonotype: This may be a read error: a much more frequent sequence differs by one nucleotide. The CDR3 bases are TGCAGTGCTAGAGATGTGGGACAGGTTGTTGAAGAAAAACTGTTTTTT. Translated, it gives CSARDVGQVVEEKLFF. The chain links TRBV20-1 to TRBJ1-4; TRBD1 agrees at 8 bases. The V gene end was trimmed by 0 bases and the J gene end by 8 bases; junction bases not matched to a gene: 11. Germline CDR1 is DFQATT and CDR2 is SNEGSKA (reference sequence). The CDR3 is 16 amino acids.